The 30 T cell receptor beta chains presented below share a single source sample, sequenced in a study of T cells in Graves' hyperthyroidism and ophthalmopathy. RNA transcripts were the template for amplifying TCR beta CDR3 regions. HTBI primers were the set used in a first-round RT-PCR of the TCR CDR3. In TCRdb, the multiplex PCR reads were re-called with MiXCR into one record per CDR3 protein. Found here are around 600,000 distinct CDR3 sequences, just under 45% of them singletons; the top ten hold less than 9%. Sequencing was performed on peripheral blood or thyroid tissue (not recorded which). All receptors come from an adult man with Graves' disease, either hyperthyroidism or ophthalmopathy (not recorded which).

V usage is TRBV10-3 and J usage is TRBJ1-6; D is possibly TRBD1 (6 bases). The CDR3 extends over 15 amino acids. With 3 bases removed from V and 8 bases from J, the gap between germline ends came to 14 bases. Germline assignment: CDR1 ENHRY and CDR2 SYGVKD. The CDR3 sequence: CAISDPRQEDSPLHF. CDR3 nucleotides: TGTGCCATCAGTGATCCCCGACAGGAGGATTCACCCCTCCACTTT.

This clonotype has ten or more counts. The V gene is TRBV7-8, the J gene TRBJ2-7; D remains ambiguous. This CDR3 region has 16 residues. V was pared by 1 base and J by 0 bases, with 13 bases between. From germline, CDR1 is SGHVS and CDR2 FQNEAQ. CDR3 nucleotide sequence: TGTGCCAGCAGCTTAGAGACCGTTCAGAGCTCCTACGAGCAGTACTTC. The encoded protein is CASSLETVQSSYEQYF.

V gene TRBV5-1 combines with J gene TRBJ1-1; D ambiguous. Germline V CDR1 and CDR2: SGHRS, YFSETQ. The CDR3 has 10 amino acids. V lost 5 bases to trimming and J lost 10 bases, with 9 bases between them. CDR3 bases: TGCGCCAGCAGTAGTCGCGGAGCTTTCTTT. It yields the protein CASSSRGAFF. Together with reference TRBV5-1 and TRBJ1-1, the CDR3 gives the full variable domain: KAGVTQTPRYLIKTRGQQVTLSCSPISGHRSVSWYQQTPGQGLQFLFEYFSETQRNKGNFPGRFSGRQFSNSRSEMNVSTLELGDSALYLCASSSRGAFFGQGTRLTVV.

The chain employs TRBV20-1 and TRBJ2-7; 11 nucleotides match TRBD2. Germline assignment: CDR1 DFQATT and CDR2 SNEGSKA (reference sequence). There are 14 residues in the CDR3. Losses at the gene ends were 3 bases for V and 6 bases for J; bases not matched to a gene: 7. CDR3 region: CSASLLAGVSEQYF. The CDR3 nucleotides are TGCAGTGCTAGCCTACTAGCGGGAGTATCCGAGCAGTACTTC.

This clonotype was picked up many times. The chain has TRBV7-9 and TRBJ1-2; possible D gene TRBD1, 6 bases. V was clipped by 5 bases and J by 3 bases, with 13 bases between them. CDR3 size: 14 residues. Per the germline V gene, CDR1 is SEHNR and CDR2 is FQNEAQ (reference sequence). CDR3 DNA: TGTGCCAGCAGCCTGTCTGACAGGTACTATGGCTACACCTTC. This sequence encodes CASSLSDRYYGYTF.

This clonotype was counted between two and nine times. This chain connects TRBV19 to TRBJ1-3; no reliable D call. In germline, CDR1 is LNHDA, CDR2 SQIVND (reference sequence). Trimming removed 4 bases at V and 0 bases at J, with 13 bases between. The CDR3 totals 16 residues. In DNA form, the CDR3 reads TGTGCCAGTAGTAATCAGGAGCTCATCTCTGGAAACACCATATATTTT. Its translation is CASSNQELISGNTIYF.

This clonotype occurred many times. V gene TRBV7-9 combines with J gene TRBJ2-7; 9 bases match TRBD1. V lost 6 bases to trimming and J lost 6 bases; unmatched junction nucleotides: 3. There are 12 residues in the CDR3. Looked up from germline, CDR1 is SEHNR and CDR2 is FQNEAQ (reference sequence). CDR3 sequence (DNA): TGTGCCAGCAGTCGACAGGGGGGCGAGCAGTACTTC. This encodes CASSRQGGEQYF.

The chain combines TRBV7-8 with TRBJ1-4; perhaps TRBD1 as D (6 bases). Trimming removed 5 bases at V and 7 bases at J, with 17 bases between. The CDR3 runs to 15 residues. From germline, CDR1 is SGHVS and CDR2 FQNEAQ. The DNA for the CDR3 is TGTGCCAGCAGCCAGGAGCGGGGGGCGGGTGAAAAACTGTTTTTT. It codes for CASSQERGAGEKLFF.

The CDR3 reads CASSYSGGTEKLFF. The CDR3 coding sequence is TGTGCCAGCAGTTACTCGGGCGGGACTGAAAAACTGTTTTTT. This chain connects TRBV2 to TRBJ1-4; maybe TRBD1 (5 bases). Trimming took off 5 bases at V and 7 bases at J, with 14 bases between the two ends. The V gene's germline CDR1 is SNHLY and CDR2 FYNNEI. The CDR3 has 14 amino acids.

The rearrangement links TRBV12-3 or TRBV12-4 to TRBJ1-4, with D unclear. The CDR3 has 13 residues. V lost 1 base to trimming and J lost 7 bases, with 7 bases between them. The CDR3 DNA reads as TGTGCCAGCAGTTTAGGGACGGTTGAAAAACTGTTTTTT. Encoded protein: CASSLGTVEKLFF.

The chain carries TRBV16 and TRBJ1-2; TRBD1 agrees at 8 bases. J was trimmed by 5 bases and V by 2 bases; bases with no gene match: 7. The CDR3 has 15 residues. Per germline, CDR1 KGHSY and CDR2 FQNENV. The CDR3 DNA reads as TGTGCCAGCAGCCAAGAGGGACAGGCACCTTATGGCTACACCTTC. Translation: CASSQEGQAPYGYTF.

The V gene is TRBV7-9, the J gene TRBJ2-7, with D perhaps matching TRBD2 (6 bases). CDR1 is SEHNR, CDR2 FQNEAQ, per germline (reference sequence). Between the trimmed V and J ends, which lost 2 bases and 4 bases, there was a span of 18 bases. There are 16 residues in the CDR3. The CDR3 DNA follows: TGTGCCAGCAGCTTATACCTCGGGATAGGGAGGTACGAGCAGTACTTC. As protein: CASSLYLGIGRYEQYF. Based on the CDR3 plus reference TRBV7-9 and TRBJ2-7, the full variable domain is DTGVSQNPRHKITKRGQNVTFRCDPISEHNRLYWYRQTLGQGPEFLTYFQNEAQLEKSRLLSDRFSAERPKGSFSTLEIQRTEQGDSAMYLCASSLYLGIGRYEQYFGPGTRLTVT.

Concerning this clonotype itself: A read error may explain this, as a much larger clone is one base away. V is TRBV7-2 and J is TRBJ1-3, with 10 bases that match TRBD1. Looked up from germline, CDR1 is SGHTA and CDR2 is FQGNSA. The CDR3 spans 14 residues. CDR3 sequence reads: CASRGQGLGNAIYF. The CDR3, as DNA: TGTGCCAGCAGGGGACAGGGGTTAGGAAACGCCATATATTTT.

The CDR3 loop reads CASNTPGQGTYEQYF. DNA for the CDR3: TGTGCCAGCAATACCCCGGGACAGGGGACCTACGAGCAGTACTTC. The V and J genes are TRBV2 and TRBJ2-7; 10 bases agree with TRBD1. Germline V gene sequence: CDR1 SNHLY, CDR2 FYNNEI. The CDR3 length is 15 residues. The V and J ends lost 7 bases and 2 bases, in that order; junction bases with no gene match: 8.

The genes are TRBV5-1 and TRBJ1-1; maybe TRBD1 (5 bases). The CDR3 totals 16 residues. Per the germline V gene, CDR1 is SGHRS and CDR2 is YFSETQ. Trimming stripped 1 base from V and 6 bases from J, with 19 bases between. The CDR3 nucleotides read TGCGCCAGCAGCTTGATGGGACCGCGGGAAATGTCTGAAGCTTTCTTT. It is translated as CASSLMGPREMSEAFF.

The chain employs TRBV24-1 and TRBJ2-3; the match to TRBD2 covers 12 bases. The length of the CDR3 is 17 residues. Germline V gene lookup returns CDR1 KGHDR and CDR2 SFDVKD. V shed 3 bases, J shed 2 bases, and the junction held 5 bases outside the gene matches. The CDR3 DNA reads as TGTGCCACCAGTGATATTTGGACTAGCGGGACCACAGATACGCAGTATTTT. Its protein is CATSDIWTSGTTDTQYF.

In this sample, this clonotype turned up once. The chain recombines TRBV7-9 with TRBJ1-4; no clear D gene. Germline loops: CDR1 SEHNR, CDR2 FQNEAQ (reference sequence). Trimming took 6 bases from V and 7 from J, leaving 18 bases between them. The CDR3 is 15 amino acids. The CDR3 DNA reads TGTGCCAGCAGTATCCAGGACTTGACCCCTGAAAAACTGTTTTTT. Residues: CASSIQDLTPEKLFF.

The chain couples TRBV6-1 to TRBJ2-7, with 8 bases that match TRBD1. Germline V gives CDR1 MNHNS, CDR2 SASEGT. The trim removed 5 bases at V and 0 bases at J, leaving 9 bases unmatched. CDR3 size: 16 residues. CDR3 amino acids: CASSRTDRGHSYEQYF. Written as DNA, the CDR3 is TGTGCCAGCAGTCGAACCGACAGGGGCCACTCCTACGAGCAGTACTTC.

The gene calls are TRBV29-1 and TRBJ1-4; 7 bases align to TRBD1. The CDR3 consists of 12 residues. From germline, CDR1 is SQVTM and CDR2 ANQGSEA. The V and J ends lost 6 bases and 7 bases, in that order; junction bases with no gene match: 5. CDR3: CSVRGYTEKLFF. The CDR3 coding sequence is TGCAGCGTCAGGGGGTACACTGAAAAACTGTTTTTT.

Many counts were recorded for this clonotype. V gene TRBV10-1 combines with J gene TRBJ2-5; 13 bases agree with TRBD2. There are 16 residues in the CDR3. Germline CDR1 reads WNHNN; CDR2 reads SYGVQD (reference sequence). With 3 bases clipped from V and 4 bases from J, the junction kept 5 bases outside the gene matches. CDR3 coding DNA: TGCGCCAGCAGTGACCAGGGACTAGCGGGGTTAGAGACCCAGTACTTC. Translating it yields CASSDQGLAGLETQYF.

In regard to this clonotype: Given a much more abundant clone one base away, this may be a read error. The V gene is TRBV10-2, the J gene TRBJ1-1; no clear D gene. This CDR3 spans 14 amino acids. Per germline, CDR1 WSHSY and CDR2 SAAADI. Trimming shortened V by 2 bases and J by 5 bases, and 12 bases separated the two germline ends. The CDR3 sequence is CASSEPSMGTEAFF. The CDR3 DNA sequence: TGCGCCAGCAGTGAGCCGTCGATGGGGACTGAAGCTTTCTTT.

The sample holds many counts of this clonotype. This rearrangement joins TRBV7-9 to TRBJ1-5; tentatively, D is TRBD1 (6 bases). This CDR3 spans 12 amino acids. The V end was cut by 2 bases, the J end by 8 bases, with 7 bases between. Germline loops: CDR1 SEHNR, CDR2 FQNEAQ (reference sequence). CDR3 bases: TGTGCCAGCAGCTTACAGGGGAAGCCCCAGCATTTT. Protein sequence: CASSLQGKPQHF.

The CDR3 region is CATSIRTGGTNSPLHF. Written as DNA, the CDR3 is TGTGCCACCAGCATACGTACAGGGGGTACGAATTCACCCCTCCACTTT. The chain employs TRBV15 and TRBJ1-6, with 8 bases aligning to TRBD1. This CDR3 has 16 amino acids. Germline lookup yields CDR1 LNHNV and CDR2 YYDKDF (reference sequence). The trim removed 4 bases at V and 7 bases at J, leaving 9 bases unmatched.

The chain couples TRBV25-1 to TRBJ2-6; 12 nucleotides line up with TRBD2. V lost 5 bases, J lost 2 bases, and 1 base stayed unmatched. CDR3 length: 16 amino acids. Germline V gene data show CDR1 as MGHDK and CDR2 as SYGVNS. CDR3 in DNA: TGTGCCAGCAGTCGGACTAGCGGGACTGGGGCCAACGTCCTGACTTTC. It codes for CASSRTSGTGANVLTF.

This clonotype showed up just a few times. The chain couples TRBV12-3 or TRBV12-4 to TRBJ1-1; D unresolved. The CDR3 is 13 amino acids. The ends were cut back, 7 bases at V and 0 bases at J, with 9 bases in the middle. The CDR3 region has the DNA TGTGCCAGCACTGACAACTTGAACACTGAAGCTTTCTTT. Protein product: CASTDNLNTEAFF.

This clonotype has more than one count but fewer than ten. The chain links TRBV6-5 to TRBJ1-6; D not certain. The CDR3 runs to 16 residues. The ends were cut back, 8 bases at V and 3 bases at J, with 17 bases in the middle. Germline loops: CDR1 MNHEY, CDR2 SVGAGI. The CDR3 here is CASYTGEASYNSPLHF. In nucleotides, the CDR3 is TGTGCCAGCTATACCGGAGAGGCTAGCTATAATTCACCCCTCCACTTT.

The gene calls are TRBV25-1 and TRBJ2-7; D gene uncertain. CDR3 length equals 10 residues. Trimming took off 11 bases at V and 3 bases at J, with 8 bases between the two ends. The germline gives CDR1 MGHDK, CDR2 SYGVNS. The CDR3 spells CAGIFYEQYF. CDR3 coding DNA: TGTGCCGGGATTTTCTACGAGCAGTACTTC.

The V call is TRBV28, the J call TRBJ1-1, with TRBD1 matching 10 bases. Trimming took 8 bases from V and 3 from J; bases not matched to a gene: 9. CDR1 MDHEN and CDR2 SYDVKM come from the germline V gene. The length of the CDR3 is 15 residues. The CDR3 sequence: CASVGTGEGYTEAFF. In DNA, the CDR3 is TGTGCCAGCGTCGGGACAGGGGAGGGATACACTGAAGCTTTCTTT. The variable domain in full, completed from reference TRBV28 and TRBJ1-1, reads DVKVTQSSRYLVKRTGEKVFLECVQDMDHENMFWYRQDPGLGLRLIYFSYDVKMKEKGDIPEGYSVSREKKERFSLILESASTNQTSMYLCASVGTGEGYTEAFFGQGTRLTVV.

This clonotype was observed at least ten times. The chain is built from TRBV10-1 and TRBJ2-5; weak D call: TRBD2 (6 bases). Trimming stripped 2 bases from V and 2 bases from J, with 9 bases between. CDR3 length: 14 residues. Germline assignment: CDR1 WNHNN and CDR2 SYGVQD (reference sequence). The CDR3 here is CASSEDGTQETQYF. In DNA, the CDR3 is TGCGCCAGCAGTGAGGACGGGACTCAAGAGACCCAGTACTTC.

The J gene is TRBJ2-5, the V gene TRBV7-9; no clear D. Per the germline V gene, CDR1 is SEHNR and CDR2 is FQNEAQ (reference sequence). This CDR3 is built from 17 residues. V was cut by 1 base and J by 5 bases, with 20 bases left in between. The CDR3 bases are TGTGCCAGCAGCTTAGGAGCGATAGTGGGAAGTGGGGAGACCCAGTACTTC. This codes for CASSLGAIVGSGETQYF.